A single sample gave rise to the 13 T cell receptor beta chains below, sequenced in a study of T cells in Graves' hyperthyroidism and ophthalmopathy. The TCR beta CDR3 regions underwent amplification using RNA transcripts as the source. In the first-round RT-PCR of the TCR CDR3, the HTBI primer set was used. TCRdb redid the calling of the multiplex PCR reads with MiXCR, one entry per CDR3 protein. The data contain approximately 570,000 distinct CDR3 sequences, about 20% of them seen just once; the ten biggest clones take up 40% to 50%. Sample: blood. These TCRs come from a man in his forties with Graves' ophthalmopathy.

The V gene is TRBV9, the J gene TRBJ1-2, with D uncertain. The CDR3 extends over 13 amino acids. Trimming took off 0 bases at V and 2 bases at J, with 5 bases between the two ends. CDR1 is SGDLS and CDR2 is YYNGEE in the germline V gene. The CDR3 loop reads CASSVDSNYGYTF. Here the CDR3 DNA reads TGTGCCAGCAGCGTAGACAGCAACTATGGCTACACCTTC.

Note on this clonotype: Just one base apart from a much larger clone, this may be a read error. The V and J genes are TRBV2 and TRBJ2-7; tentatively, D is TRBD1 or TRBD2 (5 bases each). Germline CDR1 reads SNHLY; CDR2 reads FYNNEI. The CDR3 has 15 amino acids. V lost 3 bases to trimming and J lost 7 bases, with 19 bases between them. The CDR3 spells CASSDWVDWGNEQYF. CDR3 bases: TGTGCCAGCAGTGACTGGGTGGACTGGGGCAATGAGCAGTACTTC.

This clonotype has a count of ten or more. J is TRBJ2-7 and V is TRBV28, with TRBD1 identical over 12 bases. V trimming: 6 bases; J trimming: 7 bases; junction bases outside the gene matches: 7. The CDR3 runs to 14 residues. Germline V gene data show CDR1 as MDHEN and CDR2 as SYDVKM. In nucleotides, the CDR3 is TGTGCCAGCAGGACGGGACAGGGGGCTTGGGAGCAGTACTTC. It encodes CASRTGQGAWEQYF.

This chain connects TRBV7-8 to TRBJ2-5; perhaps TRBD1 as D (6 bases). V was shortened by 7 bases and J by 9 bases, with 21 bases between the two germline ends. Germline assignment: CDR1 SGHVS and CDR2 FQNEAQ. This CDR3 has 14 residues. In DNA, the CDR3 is TGTGCCAGCACCCTTGGAGCGGCCCCAGGGGCCCAGTACTTC. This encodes CASTLGAAPGAQYF.

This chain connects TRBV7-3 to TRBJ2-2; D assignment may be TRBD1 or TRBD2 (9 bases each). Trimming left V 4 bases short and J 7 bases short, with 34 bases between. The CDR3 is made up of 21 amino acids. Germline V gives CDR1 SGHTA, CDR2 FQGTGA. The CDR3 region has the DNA TGTGCCAGCAGCTCTTTGGACAGGGGATATCGGGCTAGCGGGATAATCGGGGAGCTGTTTTTT. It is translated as CASSSLDRGYRASGIIGELFF.

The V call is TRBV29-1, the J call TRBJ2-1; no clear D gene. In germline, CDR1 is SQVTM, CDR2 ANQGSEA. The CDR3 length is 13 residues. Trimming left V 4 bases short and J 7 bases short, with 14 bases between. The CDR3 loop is CSVVETFYNEQFF. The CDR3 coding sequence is TGCAGCGTTGTTGAGACATTTTATAATGAGCAGTTCTTC.

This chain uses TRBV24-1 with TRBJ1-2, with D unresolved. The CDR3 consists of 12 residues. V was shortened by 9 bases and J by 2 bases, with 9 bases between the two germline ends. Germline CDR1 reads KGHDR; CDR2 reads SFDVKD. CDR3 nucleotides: TGTGCCACCGAGGGTGAGAACTATGGCTACACCTTC. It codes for CATEGENYGYTF.

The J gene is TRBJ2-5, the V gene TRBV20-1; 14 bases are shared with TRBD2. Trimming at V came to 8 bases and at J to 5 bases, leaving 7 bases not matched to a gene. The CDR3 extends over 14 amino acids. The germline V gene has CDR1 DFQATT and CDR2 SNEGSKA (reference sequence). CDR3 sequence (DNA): TGCAGTTTTCCCGGGACTAGCGGGGGTGAGACCCAGTACTTC. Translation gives CSFPGTSGGETQYF.

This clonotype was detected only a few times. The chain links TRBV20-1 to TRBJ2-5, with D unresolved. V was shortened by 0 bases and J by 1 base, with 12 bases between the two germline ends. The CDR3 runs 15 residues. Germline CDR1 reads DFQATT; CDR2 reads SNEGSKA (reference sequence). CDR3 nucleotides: TGCAGTGCTAGAGACCCTACCGGCAGCCAAGAGACCCAGTACTTC. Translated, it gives CSARDPTGSQETQYF.

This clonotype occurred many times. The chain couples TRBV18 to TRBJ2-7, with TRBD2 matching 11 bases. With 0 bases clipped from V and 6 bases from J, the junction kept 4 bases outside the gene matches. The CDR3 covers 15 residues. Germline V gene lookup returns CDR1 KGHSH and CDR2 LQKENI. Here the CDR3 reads CASSPPGLAEIEQYF. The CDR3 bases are TGTGCCAGCTCACCACCGGGACTAGCGGAGATCGAGCAGTACTTC.

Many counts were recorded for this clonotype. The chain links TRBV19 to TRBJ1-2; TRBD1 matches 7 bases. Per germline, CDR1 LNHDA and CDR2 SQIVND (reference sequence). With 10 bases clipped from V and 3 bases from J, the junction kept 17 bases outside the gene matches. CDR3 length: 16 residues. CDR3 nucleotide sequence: TGTGCCAACAGTAGAGAGGGACAGCCTCTACACTATGGCTACACCTTC. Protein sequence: CANSREGQPLHYGYTF.

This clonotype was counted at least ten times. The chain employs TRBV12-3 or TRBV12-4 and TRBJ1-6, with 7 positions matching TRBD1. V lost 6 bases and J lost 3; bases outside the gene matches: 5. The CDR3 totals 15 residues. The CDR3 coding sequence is TGTGCCAGCAGCCGGGACAGCTTCTATAATTCACCCCTCCACTTT. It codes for CASSRDSFYNSPLHF.

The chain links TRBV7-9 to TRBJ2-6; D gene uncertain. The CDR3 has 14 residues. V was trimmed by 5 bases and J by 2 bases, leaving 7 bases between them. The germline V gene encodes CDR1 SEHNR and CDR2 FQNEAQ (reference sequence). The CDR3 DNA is TGTGCCAGCAGCGGGCCCCCTGGGGCCAACGTCCTGACTTTC. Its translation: CASSGPPGANVLTF. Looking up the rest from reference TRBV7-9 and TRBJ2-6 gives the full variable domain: DTGVSQNPRHKITKRGQNVTFRCDPISEHNRLYWYRQTLGQGPEFLTYFQNEAQLEKSRLLSDRFSAERPKGSFSTLEIQRTEQGDSAMYLCASSGPPGANVLTFGAGSRLTVL.